Below are 27 T cell receptor beta chains sequenced from a single sample in a study of prognosis after radiotherapy for stage I lung cancer. TCR beta CDR3 was amplified from genomic DNA by two-round multiplex PCR. The use of primers specific to each TRBV and TRBJ gene characterized first-round PCR. TCRdb used MiXCR to reprocess the multiplex PCR reads, holding one entry per CDR3 protein. This sample has 10,000 to 15,000 distinct CDR3 sequences, with 43% found just once. This specimen consisted of PBMCs, obtained before or after stereotactic body radiation therapy (not recorded which). The receptors were sampled from a donor aged 50 or older with non-small cell lung cancer.

The chain employs TRBV5-4 and TRBJ2-7; a possible D gene is TRBD2 (5 bases). Trimming removed 3 bases at V and 0 bases at J, with 7 bases between. CDR1 SGHNT and CDR2 YYREEE come from the germline V gene (reference sequence). CDR3 length: 13 amino acids. CDR3 amino acids: CASSYSGSYEQYF. The DNA of the CDR3 is TGTGCCAGCAGCTACAGCGGCTCCTACGAGCAGTACTTC.

CDR3 nucleotide sequence: TGTGCCAGCAGACACCGAAAACCAATCTACGAGCAGTACTTC. This translates into CASRHRKPIYEQYF. V and J are TRBV28 and TRBJ2-7, with unresolved D. CDR1 MDHEN and CDR2 SYDVKM come from the germline V gene. This CDR3 spans 14 amino acids. Trimming pared 6 bases from V and 3 bases from J, leaving 15 bases between. The full variable domain, in which reference TRBV28 and TRBJ2-7 provide the parts outside the CDR3, is DVKVTQSSRYLVKRTGEKVFLECVQDMDHENMFWYRQDPGLGLRLIYFSYDVKMKEKGDIPEGYSVSREKKERFSLILESASTNQTSMYLCASRHRKPIYEQYFGPGTRLTVT.

The table lists this clonotype with many counts. The gene calls are TRBV24-1 and TRBJ2-5; D uncertain. Germline V gene lookup returns CDR1 KGHDR and CDR2 SFDVKD. The CDR3 contains 14 residues. V was trimmed by 0 bases and J by 4 bases, leaving 8 bases between them. This chain's CDR3 is CATSDLTDGETQYF. CDR3 DNA sequence: TGTGCCACCAGTGATTTGACAGACGGAGAGACCCAGTACTTC.

The chain joins TRBV6-7 to TRBJ2-1, with TRBD1 matching 7 bases. TRBV6-7 is flagged as an ORF with uncertain function. The CDR3 is 14 residues long. V trimming: 6 bases; J trimming: 4 bases; junction bases outside the gene matches: 6. CDR3 sequence (DNA): TGTGCCAGCAGCCCCGGGACAGCATACAATGAGCAGTTCTTC. It specifies CASSPGTAYNEQFF.

In this sample, this clonotype turned up a few times. A single base separates this from a much larger clone, so it may be a read error. The chain is built from TRBV20-1 and TRBJ1-1; D is perhaps TRBD1 (5 bases). CDR1 DFQATT and CDR2 SNEGSKA come from the germline V gene (reference sequence). The V gene lost 1 base and the J gene lost 6 bases, with 9 bases spanning the gap. The CDR3 has 12 amino acids. This chain's CDR3 is CSARGGRPEAFF. CDR3 DNA sequence: TGCAGTGCTAGAGGGGGGAGGCCTGAAGCTTTCTTT.

This clonotype appeared many times. This chain uses TRBV10-3 with TRBJ2-3; D might be TRBD2 (7 bases). Trimming shortened V by 8 bases and J by 1 base, and 22 bases separated the two germline ends. Looked up from germline, CDR1 is ENHRY and CDR2 is SYGVKD. The CDR3 consists of 17 residues. CDR3 residues: CAIFWAIGGPRTDTQYF. CDR3 nucleotide sequence: TGTGCCATCTTCTGGGCGATCGGGGGGCCTCGCACAGATACGCAGTATTTT.

The V gene is TRBV11-1, the J gene TRBJ1-2; no definite D call. Germline V gene sequence: CDR1 SGHAT, CDR2 FQDESV (reference sequence). With 5 bases removed from V and 3 bases from J, the gap between germline ends came to 13 bases. The CDR3 consists of 14 residues. The CDR3 nucleotides read TGTGCCAGCAGCGGCTTGGGGAGGGACTATGGCTACACCTTC. Translation gives CASSGLGRDYGYTF.

Judged by abundance, this clonotype is medium-sized. CDR3 nucleotide sequence: TGTGCCAGCAGCGTGTCCTACCGTCCACTAGCGGGTTGGGAGGGCACAGATACGCAGTATTTT. Encoded protein: CASSVSYRPLAGWEGTDTQYF. This chain connects TRBV9 to TRBJ2-3, with 9 bases matching TRBD2. The V gene's germline CDR1 is SGDLS and CDR2 YYNGEE. The ends lost 2 bases at V and 1 base at J; junction bases unmatched: 20. The CDR3 is 21 residues long.

This clonotype was recorded at least ten times. The chain employs TRBV18 and TRBJ1-2; TRBD1 agrees at 8 bases. The germline V gene has CDR1 KGHSH and CDR2 LQKENI. The length of the CDR3 is 14 residues. Losses at the gene ends were 4 bases for V and 4 bases for J; bases not matched to a gene: 5. This CDR3 is CASSLGQGGYGYTF. The CDR3 coding sequence is TGTGCCAGCTCACTAGGACAGGGAGGCTATGGCTACACCTTC.

The chain couples TRBV12-3 or TRBV12-4 to TRBJ2-2; a possible D gene is TRBD1 (6 bases). V dropped 7 bases and J dropped 0 bases, with 9 bases sitting between them. The CDR3 spans 14 residues. CDR3 amino acids: CASNDRTNTGELFF. CDR3 nucleotide sequence: TGTGCCAGCAATGACAGGACGAACACCGGGGAGCTGTTTTTT.

Details on this clonotype: The germline gene is not matched at one end of the junction; a read error may be the cause. The V call is TRBV2, the J call TRBJ1-5; D gene unclear. The CDR3 has 15 amino acids. Germline V gene lookup returns CDR1 SNHLY and CDR2 FYNNEI. CDR3 protein: CDSSEDDQPRRPQNF. CDR3 nucleotides: TGTGACAGCAGTGAGGATGACCAACCCAGGCGGCCCCAGAATTTT.

This clonotype was recorded many times. The chain recombines TRBV6-5 with TRBJ1-1; D might be TRBD1 (6 bases). The germline V gene encodes CDR1 MNHEY and CDR2 SVGAGI. V was pared by 2 bases and J by 8 bases, with 18 bases between. The CDR3 is made up of 15 amino acids. CDR3 DNA: TGTGCCAGCAGTTACCCGAGACAGGATCGAGGGGAAGCTTTCTTT. The encoded protein is CASSYPRQDRGEAFF.

Ten or more counts support this clonotype. The chain uses TRBV29-1 and TRBJ2-1, with TRBD2 matching 7 bases. The CDR3 covers 16 residues. The ends lost 4 bases at V and 4 bases at J; junction bases unmatched: 13. From germline, CDR1 is SQVTM and CDR2 ANQGSEA. CDR3 coding DNA: TGCAGCGTTGGTGGATCGCGGTCCGGGAGGTACAATGAGCAGTTCTTC. Translated, it gives CSVGGSRSGRYNEQFF.

This clonotype showed up many times. This rearrangement joins TRBV9 to TRBJ2-7, with 8 bases matching TRBD1. With V trimmed by 2 bases and J by 3 bases, 13 bases remained unmatched. Germline CDR1 reads SGDLS; CDR2 reads YYNGEE. The CDR3 spans 17 residues. The DNA for the CDR3 is TGTGCCAGCAGCGTCTCTTCAGGCGCAGGGGGCATCTACGAGCAGTACTTC. This codes for CASSVSSGAGGIYEQYF.

V and J are TRBV24-1 and TRBJ2-7; 9 bases fit TRBD1. CDR1 KGHDR and CDR2 SFDVKD come from the germline V gene. V shed 5 bases, J shed 3 bases, and the junction held 4 bases outside the gene matches. This CDR3 spans 14 amino acids. The CDR3 reads CATSGGTGSYEQYF. CDR3 coding DNA: TGTGCCACCAGTGGAGGGACAGGGAGCTACGAGCAGTACTTC.

The sample holds many counts of this clonotype. The chain has TRBV19 and TRBJ2-3; no firm D call. Deletions cut 3 bases from V and 6 bases from J, with 7 bases between. CDR1 and CDR2 from the germline V gene are LNHDA and SQIVND (reference sequence). CDR3 length: 12 residues. The CDR3 sequence is CASSITTDTQYF. The CDR3 DNA follows: TGTGCCAGTAGTATCACAACGGATACGCAGTATTTT.

This clonotype has at least ten counts. The chain joins TRBV5-1 to TRBJ2-7, with TRBD1 identical over 12 bases. The ends lost 4 bases at V and 2 bases at J; junction bases unmatched: 10. The CDR3 spans 17 residues. Germline V lookup: CDR1 SGHRS, CDR2 YFSETQ. The CDR3 DNA follows: TGCGCCAGCAGCCAGGGGACAGGGGGCGCGGGGCCCTACGAGCAGTACTTC. This sequence encodes CASSQGTGGAGPYEQYF.

The chain employs TRBV11-3 and TRBJ2-7, with no clear D. This CDR3 region has 13 residues. V was shortened by 0 bases and J by 4 bases, with 7 bases between the two germline ends. Germline-derived CDR1 and CDR2 are SGHNT and YENEEA. The CDR3 bases are TGTGCCAGCAGCTTAGAGGGGAAATACGAGCAGTACTTC. Amino acids: CASSLEGKYEQYF.

This clonotype was seen ten or more times. V is TRBV4-2 and J is TRBJ1-4; the match to TRBD1 covers 7 bases. CDR3 length equals 14 residues. The V segment lost 5 bases and the J segment 5 bases; nucleotides outside the gene matches: 5. Germline CDR1 reads LGHNA; CDR2 reads YNFKEQ. The CDR3 here is CASSLDRRNEKLFF. CDR3 nucleotide sequence: TGTGCCAGCAGCTTGGACAGGAGGAATGAAAAACTGTTTTTT.

By sample fraction, this clonotype is medium-sized. The CDR3 protein is CASSLLGERYSGNTIYF. Here the CDR3 DNA reads TGTGCCAGCAGCTTATTGGGGGAGCGATACTCTGGAAACACCATATATTTT. This chain joins TRBV11-2 and TRBJ1-3; weak D call: TRBD1 (5 bases). V was clipped by 2 bases and J by 0 bases, with 14 bases between them. Germline V CDR1 and CDR2: SGHAT, FQNNGV. This CDR3 contains 17 residues.

This clonotype occurred many times. This sequence joins TRBV18 and TRBJ2-7, with 7 bases matching TRBD1. Trimming cost V 5 bases and J 6 bases; bases outside gene matches: 7. The CDR3 loop spans 13 amino acids. Germline CDR1 is KGHSH and CDR2 is LQKENI. DNA of the CDR3: TGTGCCAGCTCAACGGGACAGCTCGTCGAGCAGTACTTC. Its translation is CASSTGQLVEQYF.

The chain has TRBV24-1 and TRBJ2-3; TRBD1 matches at 7 bases. With V trimmed by 3 bases and J by 7 bases, 9 bases remained unmatched. Per germline, CDR1 KGHDR and CDR2 SFDVKD. CDR3 length equals 15 residues. The CDR3 spells CATSDPLAGGNTQYF. The CDR3 DNA is TGTGCCACCAGTGATCCCTTGGCAGGGGGAAATACGCAGTATTTT.

Many counts were recorded for this clonotype. The genes are TRBV4-3 and TRBJ1-5, with D possibly being TRBD1 (5 bases). The V gene lost 0 bases and the J gene lost 6 bases, with 12 bases spanning the gap. The length of the CDR3 is 15 residues. Per germline, CDR1 LGHNA and CDR2 YSLEER. The CDR3 bases are TGCGCCAGCAGCCAAGACAAGCAGGGCGGTCAGCCCCAGCATTTT. Translated, it gives CASSQDKQGGQPQHF.

By share of the sample, this clonotype is hyperexpanded. The V gene is TRBV28, the J gene TRBJ2-2, with 10 positions matching TRBD1. With 6 bases clipped from V and 5 bases from J, the junction kept 12 bases outside the gene matches. Germline CDR1 reads MDHEN; CDR2 reads SYDVKM. The CDR3 length is 17 residues. CDR3 region: CASSTVGQGSYTGELFF. The CDR3, as DNA: TGTGCCAGCAGCACGGTGGGACAGGGGTCGTATACCGGGGAGCTGTTTTTT.

This clonotype was recorded at least ten times. J is TRBJ2-1 and V is TRBV4-2; perhaps TRBD2 as D (5 bases). V lost 0 bases and J lost 14, with 17 bases in between. Germline CDR1 and CDR2: LGHNA and YNFKEQ. There are 14 residues in the CDR3. In nucleotides, the CDR3 is TGTGCCAGCAGCCAAGATTGGGTGGACTCCCGAAAGTTCTTC. It codes for CASSQDWVDSRKFF.

The CDR3 reads CASRETAGSNQPQHF. Written as DNA, the CDR3 is TGTGCCAGCAGAGAAACCGCAGGCAGCAATCAGCCCCAGCATTTT. The V and J genes are TRBV6-2 or TRBV6-3 and TRBJ1-5; no clear D. This CDR3 is built from 15 residues. Trimming shortened V by 6 bases and J by 1 base, and 13 bases separated the two germline ends. Germline V gene sequence: CDR1 MNHEY, CDR2 SVGEGT.

This clonotype was observed many times. The CDR3 protein is CASSRASSGISTDTQYF. The CDR3 coding sequence is TGTGCCAGTAGTCGAGCTAGTAGCGGGATTAGCACAGATACGCAGTATTTT. The rearrangement joins TRBV19 to TRBJ2-3; 8 bases line up with TRBD2. With V trimmed by 5 bases and J by 0 bases, 10 bases remained unmatched. The CDR3 totals 17 residues. Germline values: CDR1 LNHDA, CDR2 SQIVND (reference sequence).